A selection of T cell receptor beta chains follows, all from one sample in a study of response to subunit inactivated influenza vaccine. Via MiXCR, TCRdb re-called the RT-PCR reads, giving one row per CDR3 protein. In the table there are around 580,000 distinct CDR3 sequences, approximately 12% of which are singletons. This sample comprised PBMCs from blood, obtained on the day of vaccination. These receptors came from a man aged 50 to 59 who received an inactivated influenza vaccine. Each CDR3 is given with its conserved first and last residue.

V	J	CDR3
TRBV7-8	TRBJ1-1	CASSLVRRGTEAFF
TRBV10-2	TRBJ2-7	CASLRAGSSYEQYF
TRBV7-2	TRBJ2-7	CASSSYSPSYEQYF
TRBV20-1	TRBJ2-5	CSARDRKETQYF
TRBV11-2	TRBJ2-3	CASSSGTRYDSQYF
TRBV4-3	TRBJ2-7	CASSQDWVAGYEQYF
TRBV5-5	TRBJ1-1	CASSYRGSGMNTEAFF
TRBV29-1	TRBJ2-2	CSVGGPTNTGELFF
TRBV7-7	TRBJ1-4	CASSPISGVPAYEKLFF
TRBV7-9	TRBJ2-1	CASSQGNPYYNEQFF
TRBV6-1	TRBJ2-7	CASSENGSTREQYF
TRBV6-5	TRBJ2-5	CASSYSTGREGETQYF
TRBV5-1	TRBJ2-6	CASSLPGRRPGANVLTF
TRBV20-1	TRBJ2-3	CSAGSGSSPDTQYF
TRBV7-6	TRBJ1-1	CASSLGGGRTEAFF
TRBV29-1	TRBJ1-4	CSAMKGSGGEKLFF
TRBV24-1	TRBJ2-5	CATSDTGTGIEETQYF
TRBV27	TRBJ1-1	CASSLDARGAWNTEAFF
TRBV20-1	TRBJ2-2	CSARVTGPGELFF
TRBV5-1	TRBJ2-1	CASSLTTSGGADEQFF
TRBV7-2	TRBJ2-1	CASSSRLAGEFYNEQFF
TRBV10-3	TRBJ1-5	CAISESGGQGNQPQHF
TRBV12-3/TRBV12-4	TRBJ2-3	CASLPGTNTQYF
TRBV5-8	TRBJ2-7	CASSRTGTSEFYEQYF
TRBV19	TRBJ2-7	CASSIALAGDPYEQYF
TRBV5-1	TRBJ2-7	CASSLAPWSSYEQYF
TRBV6-1	TRBJ2-3	CASSRGLAGTSTDTQYF
TRBV6-1	TRBJ1-2	CASTPGTGNGYTF
TRBV7-2	TRBJ2-7	CASSLAGTGTREQYF
TRBV15	TRBJ2-7	CATSRDPGNTYEQYF
TRBV30	TRBJ1-2	CAWTYSGGIYTF
TRBV29-1	TRBJ2-3	CSVRTSENTQYF
TRBV7-9	TRBJ2-7	CASSKTGSPSYEQYF
TRBV14	TRBJ2-5	CASSQVPGQTRSRETQYF
TRBV9	TRBJ2-2	CASSNPSGHPNTGELFF
TRBV4-1	TRBJ2-7	CASSSGLAPLVSYEQYF
TRBV7-7	TRBJ2-1	CASSFLAVYNEQFF
TRBV28	TRBJ2-1	CASIPRQAYNEQFF
TRBV20-1	TRBJ2-1	CSARDLAAEQFF
TRBV12-3/TRBV12-4	TRBJ2-7	CASSLGVTGAYEQYF
TRBV5-1	TRBJ2-2	CASSAQGGNTGELFF
TRBV10-3	TRBJ2-2	CAISEVQGRNTGELFF
TRBV5-1	TRBJ1-3	CASSSGQTSGNTIYF
TRBV29-1	TRBJ2-1	CSVAPRGQSYYNEQFF
TRBV2	TRBJ2-1	CASSLGRGTYNEQFF
TRBV19	TRBJ2-3	CASSRTGTSGIRLEDTQYF
TRBV4-2	TRBJ2-6	CASSQATRKGSGANVLTF
TRBV6-2/TRBV6-3	NA	CASREMGTDTQHF
TRBV5-1	TRBJ1-1	CASSLEGGPGTEAFF
TRBV3-1	TRBJ2-3	CASTQDRAGGRSDTQYF
TRBV20-1	TRBJ1-6	CSARLTGGGNSPLHF
TRBV6-5	TRBJ1-1	CASSYGAEAFF
TRBV12-3/TRBV12-4	TRBJ2-7	CASSLAGSSYEQYF